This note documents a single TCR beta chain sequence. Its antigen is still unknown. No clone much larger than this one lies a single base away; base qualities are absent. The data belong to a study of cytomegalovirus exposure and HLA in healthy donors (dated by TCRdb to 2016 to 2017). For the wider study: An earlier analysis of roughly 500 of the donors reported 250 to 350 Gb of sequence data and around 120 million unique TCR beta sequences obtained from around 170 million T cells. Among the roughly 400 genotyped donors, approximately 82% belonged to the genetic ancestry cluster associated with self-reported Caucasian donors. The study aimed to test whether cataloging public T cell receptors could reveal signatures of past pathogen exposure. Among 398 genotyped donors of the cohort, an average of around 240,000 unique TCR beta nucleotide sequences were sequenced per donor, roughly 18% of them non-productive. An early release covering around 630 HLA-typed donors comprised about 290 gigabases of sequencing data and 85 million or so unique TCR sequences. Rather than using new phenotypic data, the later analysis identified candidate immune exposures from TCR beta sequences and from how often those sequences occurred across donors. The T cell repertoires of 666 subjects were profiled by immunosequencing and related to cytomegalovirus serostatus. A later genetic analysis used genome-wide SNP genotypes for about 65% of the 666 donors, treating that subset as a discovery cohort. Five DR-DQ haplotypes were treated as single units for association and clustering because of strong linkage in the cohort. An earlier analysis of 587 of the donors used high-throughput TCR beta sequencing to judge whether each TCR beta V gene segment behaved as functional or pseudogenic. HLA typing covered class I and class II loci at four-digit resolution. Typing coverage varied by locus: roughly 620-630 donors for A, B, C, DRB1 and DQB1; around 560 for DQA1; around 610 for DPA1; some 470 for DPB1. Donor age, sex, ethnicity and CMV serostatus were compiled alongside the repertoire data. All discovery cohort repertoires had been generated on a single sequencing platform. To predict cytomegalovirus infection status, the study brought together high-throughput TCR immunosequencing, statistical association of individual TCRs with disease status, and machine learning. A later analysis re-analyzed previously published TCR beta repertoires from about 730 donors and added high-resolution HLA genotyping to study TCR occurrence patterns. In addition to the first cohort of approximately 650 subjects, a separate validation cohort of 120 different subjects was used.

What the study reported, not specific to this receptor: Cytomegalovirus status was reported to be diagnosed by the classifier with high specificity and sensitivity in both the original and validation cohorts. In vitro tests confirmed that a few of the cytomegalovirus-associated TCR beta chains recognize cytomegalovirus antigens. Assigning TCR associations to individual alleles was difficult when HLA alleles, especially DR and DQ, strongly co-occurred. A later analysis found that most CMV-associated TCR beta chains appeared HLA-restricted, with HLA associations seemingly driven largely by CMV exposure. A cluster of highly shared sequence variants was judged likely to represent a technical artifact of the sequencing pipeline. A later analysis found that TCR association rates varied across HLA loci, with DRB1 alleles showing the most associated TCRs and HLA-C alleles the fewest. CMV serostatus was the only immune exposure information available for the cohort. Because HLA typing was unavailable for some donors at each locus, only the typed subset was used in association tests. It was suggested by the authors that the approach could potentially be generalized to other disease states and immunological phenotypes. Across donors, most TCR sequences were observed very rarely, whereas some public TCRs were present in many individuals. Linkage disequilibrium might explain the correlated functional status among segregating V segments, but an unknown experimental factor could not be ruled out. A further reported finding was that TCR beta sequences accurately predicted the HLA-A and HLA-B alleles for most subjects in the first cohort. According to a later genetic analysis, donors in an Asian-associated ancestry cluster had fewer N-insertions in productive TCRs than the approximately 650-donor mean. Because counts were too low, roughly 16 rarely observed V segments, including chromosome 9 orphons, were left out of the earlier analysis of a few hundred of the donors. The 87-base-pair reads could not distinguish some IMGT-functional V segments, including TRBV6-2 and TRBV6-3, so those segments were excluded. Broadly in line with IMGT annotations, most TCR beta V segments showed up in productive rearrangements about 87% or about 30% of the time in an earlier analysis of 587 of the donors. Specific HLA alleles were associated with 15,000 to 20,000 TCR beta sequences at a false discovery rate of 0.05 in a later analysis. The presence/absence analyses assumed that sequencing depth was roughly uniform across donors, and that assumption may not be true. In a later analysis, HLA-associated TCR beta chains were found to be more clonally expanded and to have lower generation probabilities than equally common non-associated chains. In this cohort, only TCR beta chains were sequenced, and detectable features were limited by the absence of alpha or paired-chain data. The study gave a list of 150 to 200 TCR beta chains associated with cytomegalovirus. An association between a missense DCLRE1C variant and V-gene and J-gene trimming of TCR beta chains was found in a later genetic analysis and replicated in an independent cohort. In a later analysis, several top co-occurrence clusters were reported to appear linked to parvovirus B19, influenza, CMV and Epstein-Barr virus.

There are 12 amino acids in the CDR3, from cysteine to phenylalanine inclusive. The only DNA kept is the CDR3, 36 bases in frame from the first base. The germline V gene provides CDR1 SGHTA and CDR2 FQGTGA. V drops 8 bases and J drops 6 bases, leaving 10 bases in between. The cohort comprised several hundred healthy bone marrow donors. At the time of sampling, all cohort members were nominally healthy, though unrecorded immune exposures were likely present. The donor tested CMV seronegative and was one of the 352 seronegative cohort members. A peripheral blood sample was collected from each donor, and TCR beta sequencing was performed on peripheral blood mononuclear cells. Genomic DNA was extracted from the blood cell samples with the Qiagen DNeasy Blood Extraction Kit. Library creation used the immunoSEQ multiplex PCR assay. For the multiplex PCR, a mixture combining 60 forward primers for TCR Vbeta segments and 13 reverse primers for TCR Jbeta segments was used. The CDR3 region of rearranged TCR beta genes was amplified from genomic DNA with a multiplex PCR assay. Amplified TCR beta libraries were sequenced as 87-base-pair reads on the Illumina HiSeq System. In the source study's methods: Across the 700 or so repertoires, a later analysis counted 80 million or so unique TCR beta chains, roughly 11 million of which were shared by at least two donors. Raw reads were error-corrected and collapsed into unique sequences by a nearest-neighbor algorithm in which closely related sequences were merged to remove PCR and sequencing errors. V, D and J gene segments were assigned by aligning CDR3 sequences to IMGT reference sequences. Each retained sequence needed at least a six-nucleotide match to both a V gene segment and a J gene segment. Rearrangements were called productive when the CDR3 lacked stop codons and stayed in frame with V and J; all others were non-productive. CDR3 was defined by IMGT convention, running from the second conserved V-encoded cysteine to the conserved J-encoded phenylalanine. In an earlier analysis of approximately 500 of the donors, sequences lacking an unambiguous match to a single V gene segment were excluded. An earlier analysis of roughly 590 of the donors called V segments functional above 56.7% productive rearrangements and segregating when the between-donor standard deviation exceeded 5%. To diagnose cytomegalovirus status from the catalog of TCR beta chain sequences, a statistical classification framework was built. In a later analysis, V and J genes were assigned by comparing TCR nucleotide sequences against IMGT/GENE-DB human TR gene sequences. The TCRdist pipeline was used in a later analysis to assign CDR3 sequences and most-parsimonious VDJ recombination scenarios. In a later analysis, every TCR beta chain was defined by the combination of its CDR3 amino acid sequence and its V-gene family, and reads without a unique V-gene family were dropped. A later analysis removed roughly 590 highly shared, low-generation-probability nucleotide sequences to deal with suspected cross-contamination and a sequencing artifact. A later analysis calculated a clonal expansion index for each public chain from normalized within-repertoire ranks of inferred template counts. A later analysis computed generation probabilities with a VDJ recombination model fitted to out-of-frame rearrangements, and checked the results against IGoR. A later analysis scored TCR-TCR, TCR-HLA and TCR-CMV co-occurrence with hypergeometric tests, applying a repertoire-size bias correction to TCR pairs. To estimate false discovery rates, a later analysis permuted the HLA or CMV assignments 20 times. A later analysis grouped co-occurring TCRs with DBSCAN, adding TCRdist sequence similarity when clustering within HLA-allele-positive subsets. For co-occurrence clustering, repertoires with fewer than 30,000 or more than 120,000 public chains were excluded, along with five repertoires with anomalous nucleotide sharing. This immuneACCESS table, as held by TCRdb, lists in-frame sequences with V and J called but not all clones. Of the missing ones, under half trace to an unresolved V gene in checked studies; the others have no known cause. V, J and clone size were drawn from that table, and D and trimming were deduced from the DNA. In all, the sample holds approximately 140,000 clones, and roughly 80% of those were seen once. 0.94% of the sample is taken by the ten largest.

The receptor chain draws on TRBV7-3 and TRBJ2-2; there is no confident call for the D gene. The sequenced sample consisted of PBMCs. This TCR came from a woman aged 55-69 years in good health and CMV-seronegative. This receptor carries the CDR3 CASARVPGELFF. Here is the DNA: TGTGCCAGCGCTAGAGTCCCCGGGGAGCTGTTTTTT. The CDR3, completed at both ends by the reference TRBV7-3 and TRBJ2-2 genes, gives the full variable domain GAGVSQTPSNKVTEKGKYVELRCDPISGHTALYWYRQSLGQGPEFLIYFQGTGAADDSGLPNDRFFAVRPEGSVSTLKIQRTERGDSAVYLCASARVPGELFFGEGSRLTVL.